Below are 24 T cell receptor beta chains sequenced from a single sample in a study of patients and donors after allogeneic stem cell transplantation. TCRdb re-called the RT-PCR reads through MiXCR, storing one row per CDR3 protein. The sample lists some 230,000 distinct CDR3 sequences, 11% to 15% occurring once. Sequences were obtained from blood, either unsorted or a sorted T cell fraction (not recorded which). Every receptor here comes from a human donor who was either an allogeneic HSCT recipient or a stem cell or donor lymphocyte infusion donor (not recorded which). It is not recorded whose cells these are; they may come from a transplant donor.

The gene calls are TRBV11-2 and TRBJ2-7; TRBD1 matches at 10 bases. This CDR3 has 15 residues. The germline V gene encodes CDR1 SGHAT and CDR2 FQNNGV. J gave up 2 bases and V 2 bases, and 3 bases lay outside the gene matches. CDR3 residues: CASSLMGQGPYEQYF. For the CDR3, the DNA is TGTGCCAGCAGCTTAATGGGACAGGGGCCCTACGAGCAGTACTTC. Together with reference TRBV11-2 and TRBJ2-7, the CDR3 gives the full variable domain: EAGVAQSPRYKIIEKRQSVAFWCNPISGHATLYWYQQILGQGPKLLIQFQNNGVVDDSQLPKDRFSAERLKGVDSTLKIQPAKLEDSAVYLCASSLMGQGPYEQYFGPGTRLTVT.

This clonotype was seen ten or more times. V is TRBV24-1 and J is TRBJ2-1; D gene unclear. V was clipped by 4 bases and J by 7 bases, with 1 base between them. The CDR3 extends over 10 amino acids. Germline values: CDR1 KGHDR, CDR2 SFDVKD. The CDR3 spells CATSENEQFF. CDR3 nucleotides: TGTGCCACCAGTGAAAATGAGCAGTTCTTC.

The gene calls are TRBV11-3 and TRBJ2-2, with 7 bases fitting TRBD2. The length of the CDR3 is 16 residues. CDR1 and CDR2 from the germline V gene are SGHNT and YENEEA. V trimming: 4 bases; J trimming: 3 bases; junction bases outside the gene matches: 8. In nucleotides, the CDR3 is TGTGCCAGCAGCTCCCTCACTAGCGTGGACACCGGGGAGCTGTTTTTT. As protein: CASSSLTSVDTGELFF.

This clonotype has only a few counts. V gene TRBV27 combines with J gene TRBJ1-2, with TRBD1 identical over 9 bases. CDR3 length: 15 residues. CDR1 and CDR2 (germline): MNHEY, SMNVEV (reference sequence). V was clipped by 5 bases and J by 4 bases; unmatched bases: 8. CDR3 loop: CASSNSGTGLYGYTF. In DNA, the CDR3 is TGTGCCAGCAGTAACTCCGGGACAGGGCTCTATGGCTACACCTTC.

CDR3: CASSSRGRGGTQYF. CDR3 sequence (DNA): TGTGCCAGCAGTTCCAGGGGGCGCGGTGGGACCCAGTACTTC. This rearrangement joins TRBV27 to TRBJ2-5; the match to TRBD1 covers 8 bases. The CDR3 totals 14 residues. Looked up from germline, CDR1 is MNHEY and CDR2 is SMNVEV (reference sequence). V shed 4 bases, J shed 7 bases, and the junction held 8 bases outside the gene matches.

This chain connects TRBV19 to TRBJ1-6; D remains ambiguous. Germline CDR1 reads LNHDA; CDR2 reads SQIVND (reference sequence). Trimming left V 3 bases short and J 2 bases short, with 20 bases between. CDR3 length: 19 amino acids. This chain's CDR3 is CASSMSYRREKTYNSPLHF. The CDR3, as DNA: TGTGCCAGTAGTATGTCCTATCGGCGGGAGAAGACCTATAATTCACCCCTCCACTTT.

The chain recombines TRBV7-2 with TRBJ1-2, with D perhaps TRBD1 (5 bases). There are 17 residues in the CDR3. V lost 4 bases and J 7 bases, leaving 25 bases between the germline ends. Germline CDR1 is SGHTA and CDR2 is FQGNSA. The CDR3 loop is CASSSPERARGGSGYTF. The CDR3, as DNA: TGTGCCAGCAGCTCCCCCGAACGGGCCCGGGGCGGCAGTGGCTACACCTTC.

This clonotype was seen many times. The chain carries TRBV12-3 or TRBV12-4 and TRBJ1-6; unclear D gene. CDR3 size: 13 residues. Trimming left V 2 bases short and J 8 bases short, with 7 bases between. The CDR3 sequence is CASSLTSDSPLHF. The CDR3 coding sequence is TGTGCCAGCAGTTTAACCAGCGATTCACCCCTCCACTTT.

The gene calls are TRBV6-1 and TRBJ2-7, with D perhaps TRBD1 (5 bases). The germline gives CDR1 MNHNS, CDR2 SASEGT. Trimming pared 6 bases from V and 3 bases from J, leaving 9 bases between. The CDR3 has 12 amino acids. CDR3 in DNA: TGTGCCAGCAGCGCAGGGAACTACGAGCAGTACTTC. This gives the protein CASSAGNYEQYF.

This clonotype has only a few counts. V usage is TRBV3-1 and J usage is TRBJ2-3; 10 bases are shared with TRBD2. This CDR3 is 15 amino acids long. Germline CDR1 and CDR2: LGHDT and YNNKEL (reference sequence). With V trimmed by 5 bases and J by 0 bases, 2 bases remained unmatched. The CDR3 sequence: CASSVGLASTDTQYF. The CDR3 region has the DNA TGTGCCAGCAGCGTGGGACTAGCGAGCACAGATACGCAGTATTTT.

V usage is TRBV10-3 and J usage is TRBJ2-7; D gene unclear. The germline V gene has CDR1 ENHRY and CDR2 SYGVKD. This CDR3 has 11 amino acids. The V end lost 6 bases, the J end lost 3 bases, and 6 bases lay between the germline ends. The CDR3: CAISRSYEQYF. As DNA, the CDR3 is TGTGCCATCAGCCGAAGCTACGAGCAGTACTTC.

This clonotype came up many times. The chain's CDR3 is CSVGQGGIEQFF. The CDR3 nucleotides are TGCAGCGTCGGACAGGGGGGCATCGAGCAGTTCTTC. The chain is built from TRBV29-1 and TRBJ2-1; 10 nucleotides line up with TRBD1. There are 12 residues in the CDR3. Germline CDR1 SQVTM, CDR2 ANQGSEA. The V and J ends lost 6 bases and 10 bases, in that order; junction bases with no gene match: 6.

The rearrangement uses TRBV6-5 and TRBJ2-7; 9 bases line up with TRBD2. J was trimmed by 5 bases and V by 0 bases; bases with no gene match: 11. This CDR3 has 17 amino acids. Germline V CDR1 and CDR2: MNHEY, SVGAGI. The CDR3 spells CASSYSKLRGRANEQYF. The CDR3 region has the DNA TGTGCCAGCAGTTACTCGAAATTGCGCGGGAGGGCCAACGAGCAGTACTTC.

There are many counts of this clonotype. The chain couples TRBV12-3 or TRBV12-4 to TRBJ2-2; D ambiguous. CDR3 length: 15 residues. V lost 0 bases, J lost 1 base, and 6 bases lay in between. CDR3 nucleotides: TGTGCCAGCAGTTTAGCGGGTCGGAACACCGGGGAGCTGTTTTTT. Its protein product is CASSLAGRNTGELFF.

The rearrangement links TRBV7-9 to TRBJ1-1, with 9 bases identical to TRBD1. With 6 bases clipped from V and 0 bases from J, the junction kept 5 bases outside the gene matches. CDR3 length: 15 amino acids. Germline CDR1 reads SEHNR; CDR2 reads FQNEAQ (reference sequence). CDR3 bases: TGTGCCAGCAGACCCGACAGGGGGATGAACACTGAAGCTTTCTTT. Protein: CASRPDRGMNTEAFF.

In this sample, this clonotype turned up many times. This rearrangement joins TRBV12-3 or TRBV12-4 to TRBJ2-7; 7 bases fit TRBD1. Trimming took 0 bases from V and 6 from J; bases not matched to a gene: 8. The CDR3 spans 15 residues. CDR3 loop: CASSLATGWVGEQYF. The CDR3 DNA reads as TGTGCCAGCAGTTTAGCGACAGGGTGGGTCGGCGAGCAGTACTTC.

This clonotype was counted only a few times. The chain uses TRBV30 and TRBJ1-1; D possibly corresponds to TRBD1 (6 bases). Germline V gene sequence: CDR1 GTSNPN, CDR2 SVGIG (reference sequence). The CDR3 totals 11 residues. V dropped 5 bases and J dropped 8 bases, with 12 bases sitting between them. The CDR3 is CAWAGQIEAFF. The DNA of the CDR3 is TGTGCCTGGGCAGGACAGATAGAAGCTTTCTTT.

CDR3 protein: CASSYTATNEKLFF. As DNA, the CDR3 is TGTGCCAGCAGTTACACAGCCACTAATGAAAAACTGTTTTTT. The chain is built from TRBV6-5 and TRBJ1-4, with unresolved D. The CDR3 contains 14 residues. The germline gives CDR1 MNHEY, CDR2 SVGAGI. Trimming shortened V by 2 bases and J by 2 bases, and 6 bases separated the two germline ends.

The CDR3 DNA reads TGTGCCAGCAACTCCAGGGGGACAGGGGGGTGGAATTCACCCCTCCACTTT. This translates into CASNSRGTGGWNSPLHF. The V call is TRBV12-3 or TRBV12-4, the J call TRBJ1-6, with 11 bases matching TRBD1. The CDR3 has 17 residues. Trimming cost V 7 bases and J 7 bases; bases outside gene matches: 12.

This clonotype was observed many times. This chain connects TRBV25-1 to TRBJ1-1; a weak D match, TRBD1 (5 bases). Trimming left V 5 bases short and J 11 bases short, with 12 bases between. CDR1 MGHDK and CDR2 SYGVNS come from the germline V gene. There are 11 residues in the CDR3. CDR3 sequence (DNA): TGTGCCAGCAGTCGCAGGGAGTGGGCTTTCTTT. Its translation is CASSRREWAFF.

The chain joins TRBV20-1 to TRBJ2-3, with D maybe TRBD2 (5 bases). The CDR3 length is 17 residues. V gave up 2 bases and J gave up 1 base, with 19 bases separating them. Germline V gene sequence: CDR1 DFQATT, CDR2 SNEGSKA (reference sequence). CDR3: CSARLADAKGGTDTQYF. Written as DNA, the CDR3 is TGCAGTGCTAGACTGGCGGATGCTAAGGGAGGCACAGATACGCAGTATTTT.

This clonotype was picked up a small number of times. The chain combines TRBV9 with TRBJ1-1; tentatively, D is TRBD1 (5 bases). V lost 0 bases and J 5 bases, leaving 11 bases between the germline ends. There are 14 residues in the CDR3. Germline V CDR1 and CDR2: SGDLS, YYNGEE. The CDR3 loop is CASSVAEGRTEAFF. The CDR3 bases are TGTGCCAGCAGCGTAGCTGAGGGGCGAACTGAAGCTTTCTTT.

The chain has TRBV5-1 and TRBJ1-2; D is unresolved. With 6 bases removed from V and 2 bases from J, the gap between germline ends came to 17 bases. CDR1 and CDR2 (germline): SGHRS, YFSETQ. The CDR3 runs to 15 residues. CDR3 loop: CASTDPGNPNYGYTF. The CDR3 nucleotides read TGCGCCAGCACCGACCCCGGGAATCCCAACTATGGCTACACCTTC.

This chain uses TRBV20-1 with TRBJ2-5; 7 bases fit TRBD1. Germline V lookup: CDR1 DFQATT, CDR2 SNEGSKA (reference sequence). J lost 5 bases, V lost 0 bases, and 6 bases had no gene match. The CDR3 is 14 amino acids. The CDR3 loop is CSARDLTGQETQYF. CDR3 nucleotides: TGCAGTGCTAGAGATTTAACGGGACAGGAGACCCAGTACTTC.